Presented here are 28 T cell receptor beta chains from one specimen sequenced in a study of Graves' ophthalmopathy and Graves' hyperthyroidism. The TCR beta CDR3 regions underwent amplification from RNA transcripts. Scientists carried out first-round RT-PCR using HTBI primers and then a second-round multiplex PCR. TCRdb itself ran the multiplex PCR reads through MiXCR, one entry per CDR3 protein. The sample lists 660,000 or so distinct CDR3 sequences, under 50% occurring once. Sequenced sample: peripheral blood. The origin of the receptors is an adult man with Graves' ophthalmopathy.

Many counts were recorded for this clonotype. The genes are TRBV24-1 and TRBJ1-1, with 7 bases identical to TRBD1. J lost 4 bases, V lost 5 bases, and 6 bases had no gene match. The CDR3 totals 14 residues. CDR1 and CDR2 from the germline V gene are KGHDR and SFDVKD. CDR3: CATSGGTESTEAFF. In DNA, the CDR3 is TGTGCCACCAGTGGTGGGACAGAGAGCACTGAAGCTTTCTTT.

This clonotype has ten or more counts. The rearrangement links TRBV19 to TRBJ1-1; D is ambiguous. Looked up from germline, CDR1 is LNHDA and CDR2 is SQIVND (reference sequence). The germline V and J ends were trimmed by 7 bases and 2 bases, with 8 bases remaining between them. CDR3 length: 12 residues. DNA of the CDR3: TGTGCCAGTACCCTCCCCAACACTGAAGCTTTCTTT. It codes for CASTLPNTEAFF.

This clonotype has more than one count but fewer than ten. This chain uses TRBV30 with TRBJ2-7, with TRBD2 matching 11 bases. V shed 1 base, J shed 2 bases, and the junction held 1 base outside the gene matches. Germline V lookup: CDR1 GTSNPN, CDR2 SVGIG (reference sequence). The CDR3 spans 14 residues. The DNA of the CDR3 is TGTGCCTGGAGTGGGGGACTAGCGGCCTACGAGCAGTACTTC. Translated: CAWSGGLAAYEQYF.

This clonotype was seen at least ten times. The chain couples TRBV7-3 to TRBJ2-7; a possible D gene is TRBD1 (5 bases). The CDR3 is 13 residues long. The germline V gene has CDR1 SGHTA and CDR2 FQGTGA. Trimming cost V 1 base and J 5 bases, with 9 bases left between them. CDR3 sequence: CASSLSRAHEQYF. The CDR3 DNA reads TGTGCCAGCAGCTTAAGCAGGGCCCACGAGCAGTACTTC.

About this clonotype: This may be a read error, as it is one base from a much larger clone. The chain carries TRBV7-2 and TRBJ1-3, with a weak D call TRBD1 (5 bases). Germline V gene data show CDR1 as SGHTA and CDR2 as FQGNSA. The CDR3 extends over 15 amino acids. V lost 5 bases to trimming and J lost 2 bases, with 13 bases between them. The CDR3 sequence is CASSPHWGAGNTIYF. CDR3 nucleotide sequence: TGTGCCAGCAGCCCTCATTGGGGGGCTGGAAACACCATATATTTT.

As DNA, the CDR3 is TGTGCCAGCAGCCAAAACCCCCCCGGGGGGCTTGAGACCCAGTACTTC. Translating it yields CASSQNPPGGLETQYF. This chain links TRBV7-2 with TRBJ2-5; possibly TRBD2 for D (7 bases). Per germline, CDR1 SGHTA and CDR2 FQGNSA. Trimming cost V 5 bases and J 5 bases, with 21 bases left between them. This CDR3 is 16 amino acids long.

The sample holds many counts of this clonotype. This chain connects TRBV7-9 to TRBJ1-1; perhaps TRBD1 as D (6 bases). V shed 5 bases and J shed 3 bases, with 13 bases lying between them. This CDR3 spans 14 amino acids. Per germline, CDR1 SEHNR and CDR2 FQNEAQ (reference sequence). CDR3 protein: CASSALWGHTEAFF. Here the CDR3 DNA reads TGTGCCAGCAGCGCGCTCTGGGGGCACACTGAAGCTTTCTTT. Full variable domain (rest looked up from reference TRBV7-9 and TRBJ1-1): DTGVSQNPRHKITKRGQNVTFRCDPISEHNRLYWYRQTLGQGPEFLTYFQNEAQLEKSRLLSDRFSAERPKGSFSTLEIQRTEQGDSAMYLCASSALWGHTEAFFGQGTRLTVV.

This clonotype was seen ten or more times. This sequence joins TRBV12-3 or TRBV12-4 and TRBJ1-1; D is undetermined. V was shortened by 6 bases and J by 0 bases, with 8 bases between the two germline ends. This CDR3 comprises 13 residues. CDR3 in DNA: TGTGCCAGCAGCTCGGGCCTGAACACTGAAGCTTTCTTT. As protein: CASSSGLNTEAFF.

The V and J genes are TRBV10-3 and TRBJ1-5, with a tentative D call TRBD1 (6 bases). There are 17 residues in the CDR3. V lost 10 bases to trimming and J lost 1 base, with 23 bases between them. CDR1 is ENHRY and CDR2 is SYGVKD in the germline V gene. CDR3: CASRGGLHSPSNQPQHF. The CDR3 DNA reads TGTGCCAGCAGGGGCGGACTGCACTCCCCCAGCAATCAGCCCCAGCATTTT.

V and J are TRBV20-1 and TRBJ2-5; perhaps TRBD2 as D (6 bases). The CDR3 extends over 10 amino acids. Germline loops: CDR1 DFQATT, CDR2 SNEGSKA (reference sequence). V lost 7 bases and J lost 7, with 10 bases in between. This CDR3 is CSEEGPTQYF. Here the CDR3 DNA reads TGCAGTGAGGAGGGTCCGACCCAGTACTTC.

This clonotype showed up many times. The V and J genes are TRBV24-1 and TRBJ2-6, with 7 bases that match TRBD1. After removal of 9 bases from V and 2 bases from J, the junction contained 6 bases not matched to a gene. CDR3 length: 15 amino acids. Looked up from germline, CDR1 is KGHDR and CDR2 is SFDVKD. The DNA for the CDR3 is TGTGCCACCGCACGAGGGGGCGCTGGGGCCAACGTCCTGACTTTC. Translation gives CATARGGAGANVLTF.

This clonotype was counted many times. This chain uses TRBV14 with TRBJ1-1; the D is unclear. Per the germline V gene, CDR1 is SGHDN and CDR2 is FVKESK. The CDR3 contains 15 residues. Trimming removed 1 base at V and 3 bases at J, with 12 bases between. DNA for the CDR3: TGTGCCAGCAGCCAAGTAATAGCAGGCCACACTGAAGCTTTCTTT. It translates to CASSQVIAGHTEAFF.

V and J are TRBV29-1 and TRBJ1-3; D remains unclear. The CDR3 totals 13 residues. The V gene's germline CDR1 is SQVTM and CDR2 ANQGSEA. Trimming pared 6 bases from V and 2 bases from J, leaving 11 bases between. The DNA for the CDR3 is TGCAGCGTGTCGTCGAACACTGGAAACACCATATATTTT. It is translated as CSVSSNTGNTIYF.

This clonotype appeared once. The gene calls are TRBV24-1 and TRBJ2-5, with 10 bases lining up with TRBD1. Losses at the gene ends were 5 bases for V and 4 bases for J; bases not matched to a gene: 9. The CDR3 extends over 16 amino acids. Germline CDR1 KGHDR, CDR2 SFDVKD. The CDR3 DNA reads as TGTGCCACCAGTGCTAGCTATGACAGGGGGCCAGAGACCCAGTACTTC. Translation gives CATSASYDRGPETQYF.

There are many counts of this clonotype. Germline and junction disagree at one end, which may indicate a read error. V and J are TRBV5-1 and TRBJ2-7, with 8 bases that match TRBD1. Germline CDR1 SGHRS, CDR2 YFSETQ. The CDR3 has 13 amino acids. The CDR3 protein is CASSLDRGYEQYF. In nucleotides, the CDR3 is TGTGCCAGCAGCTTAGACAGGGGATACGAGCAGTACTTC.

This clonotype came up once. The chain uses TRBV20-1 and TRBJ1-2; D is possibly TRBD1 (5 bases). Germline V gives CDR1 DFQATT, CDR2 SNEGSKA (reference sequence). This CDR3 has 13 residues. Trimming took 0 bases from V and 7 from J, leaving 12 bases between them. The CDR3 region is CSARDGRVIGYTF. Here the CDR3 DNA reads TGCAGTGCTAGAGATGGCAGGGTGATTGGCTACACCTTC.

The J gene is TRBJ2-2, the V gene TRBV20-1; 9 positions match TRBD2. J lost 6 bases, V lost 7 bases, and 6 bases had no gene match. This CDR3 has 13 residues. Germline V gene lookup returns CDR1 DFQATT and CDR2 SNEGSKA (reference sequence). The CDR3, as DNA: TGCAGTGGAGTAGCGGGAGAACCCGGGGAGCTGTTTTTT. Its translation: CSGVAGEPGELFF.

This clonotype was seen many times. The genes are TRBV15 and TRBJ2-2; no clear D. This CDR3 has 14 residues. V dropped 0 bases and J dropped 11 bases, with 13 bases sitting between them. The germline V gene has CDR1 LNHNV and CDR2 YYDKDF (reference sequence). The CDR3 sequence is CATSRDGVVGELFF. CDR3 DNA: TGTGCCACCAGCAGAGATGGGGTCGTCGGAGAGCTGTTTTTT.

This clonotype has at least ten counts. J is TRBJ1-2 and V is TRBV7-9; D not certain. CDR1 is SEHNR, CDR2 FQNEAQ, per germline (reference sequence). CDR3 length: 11 amino acids. With 7 bases removed from V and 4 bases from J, the gap between germline ends came to 7 bases. The CDR3 is CASIDPYGYTF. As DNA, the CDR3 is TGTGCCAGCATAGACCCCTATGGCTACACCTTC. Full variable domain (rest looked up from reference TRBV7-9 and TRBJ1-2): DTGVSQNPRHKITKRGQNVTFRCDPISEHNRLYWYRQTLGQGPEFLTYFQNEAQLEKSRLLSDRFSAERPKGSFSTLEIQRTEQGDSAMYLCASIDPYGYTFGSGTRLTVV.

The chain combines TRBV6-6 with TRBJ1-3; D is unclear. V was pared by 6 bases and J by 4 bases, with 16 bases between. CDR1 and CDR2 from the germline V gene are MNHNY and SVGAGI (reference sequence). CDR3 length: 15 amino acids. The CDR3 DNA reads TGTGCCAGCAGGCGATTCGACATCCTCGGAAACACCATATATTTT. Encoded protein: CASRRFDILGNTIYF.

Turning to this clonotype: A much larger clone lies one base from this, so it may be a read error. This chain joins TRBV11-2 and TRBJ1-4; D not certain. The CDR3 length is 14 residues. In germline, CDR1 is SGHAT, CDR2 FQNNGV. Here the CDR3 DNA reads TGTGCCAGCAGCTTACTACCCATCCCCGAAAAACTGGTTTTT. Protein product: CASSLLPIPEKLVF.

V gene TRBV7-9 combines with J gene TRBJ1-1, with TRBD1 as a possible D gene (5 bases). Deletions cut 5 bases from V and 5 bases from J, with 18 bases between. This CDR3 spans 15 amino acids. Germline lookup yields CDR1 SEHNR and CDR2 FQNEAQ (reference sequence). The CDR3 protein is CASSLKWGEPTEAFF. DNA for the CDR3: TGTGCCAGCAGCCTCAAATGGGGGGAACCAACTGAAGCTTTCTTT. Complete variable domain (other parts from reference TRBV7-9 and TRBJ1-1): DTGVSQNPRHKITKRGQNVTFRCDPISEHNRLYWYRQTLGQGPEFLTYFQNEAQLEKSRLLSDRFSAERPKGSFSTLEIQRTEQGDSAMYLCASSLKWGEPTEAFFGQGTRLTVV.

This clonotype was detected ten times or more. J is TRBJ1-1 and V is TRBV20-1, with 9 positions matching TRBD1. CDR3 size: 14 residues. After removal of 0 bases from V and 10 bases from J, the junction contained 9 bases not matched to a gene. Germline-derived CDR1 and CDR2 are DFQATT and SNEGSKA (reference sequence). This CDR3 is CSAREPGQGRVAFF. CDR3 DNA sequence: TGCAGTGCTAGAGAGCCGGGACAGGGTAGGGTAGCTTTCTTT.

The chain couples TRBV9 to TRBJ1-4, with 10 bases aligning to TRBD1. Germline CDR1 is SGDLS and CDR2 is YYNGEE. CDR3 length equals 16 residues. J lost 8 bases, V lost 0 bases, and 7 bases had no gene match. Written as DNA, the CDR3 is TGTGCCAGCAGCGTAGCCGGGACAGGGGTTGGAGAAAAACTGTTTTTT. It translates to CASSVAGTGVGEKLFF. Looking up the rest from reference TRBV9 and TRBJ1-4 gives the full variable domain: DSGVTQTPKHLITATGQRVTLRCSPRSGDLSVYWYQQSLDQGLQFLIQYYNGEERAKGNILERFSAQQFPDLHSELNLSSLELGDSALYFCASSVAGTGVGEKLFFGSGTQLSVL.

Regarding this clonotype: The junction does not match germline at one end; this may be a read error. The chain combines TRBV7-9 with TRBJ2-6; 9 bases line up with TRBD1. Germline lookup yields CDR1 SEHNR and CDR2 FQNEAQ (reference sequence). The CDR3 runs to 15 residues. The CDR3 reads CASSEQGAGANALTF. For the CDR3, the DNA is TGTGCCAGCAGCGAACAGGGGGCCGGGGCCAACGCCCTGACTTTC.

The rearrangement links TRBV4-3 to TRBJ1-1; D may be TRBD1 (5 bases). This CDR3 spans 16 amino acids. Trimming shortened V by 1 base and J by 0 bases, and 12 bases separated the two germline ends. Germline V CDR1 and CDR2: LGHNA, YSLEER. CDR3 sequence: CASSQGRDLVNTEAFF. CDR3 coding DNA: TGCGCCAGCAGCCAAGGCAGGGATTTGGTGAACACTGAAGCTTTCTTT.

This clonotype showed up many times. The V call is TRBV20-1, the J call TRBJ1-3; perhaps TRBD1 as D (5 bases). Germline CDR1 and CDR2: DFQATT and SNEGSKA (reference sequence). V was pared by 0 bases and J by 3 bases, with 15 bases between. The CDR3 contains 16 residues. The CDR3 nucleotides read TGCAGTGCTAGAGATTCGGGGCAGGGAAATGGAAACACCATATATTTT. The encoded protein is CSARDSGQGNGNTIYF.

The table lists this clonotype with a few counts. The rearrangement links TRBV5-5 to TRBJ2-5; D gene unclear. Trimming removed 1 base at V and 2 bases at J, with 9 bases between. CDR3 length equals 14 residues. In germline, CDR1 is SGHKS, CDR2 YYEKEE (reference sequence). The CDR3 is CASSLIYRQETQYF. The CDR3 DNA follows: TGTGCCAGCAGCTTGATTTACAGACAAGAGACCCAGTACTTC.